The next 6 T cell receptor beta chains were all read from a single sample in a study of shared clonotypes between healthy human individuals. Clones were read by immunoSEQ multiplex PCR, and TCRdb kept only the in-frame ones, dropping some. The repertoire consists of over a million clones, with more than 75% occurring once and the leading ten covering under 0.8%. The sequencing sample was made of memory CD4+ T cells from PBMCs. Subset of the sample: CD45RA-negative fraction. These receptors all come from a young man in good health. Some clones in this sample may be carry-over from other donors' samples.

The rearrangement joins TRBV6-1 to TRBJ1-2; possibly TRBD1 for D (5 bases). V was clipped by 3 bases and J by 6 bases, with 14 bases between them. The CDR3 has 14 residues. Germline CDR1 reads MNHNS; CDR2 reads SASEGT. In nucleotides, the CDR3 is TGTGCCAGCAGTGAGACGAGCTTGGGACATGGCTACACCTTC. Translation gives CASSETSLGHGYTF.

V usage is TRBV6-5 and J usage is TRBJ1-1; D not resolved. This CDR3 is 13 amino acids long. V lost 5 bases and J lost 1, with 8 bases in between. Germline V CDR1 and CDR2: MNHEY, SVGAGI. The CDR3 sequence: CASSRGRNTEAFF. The CDR3 DNA reads TGTGCCAGCAGTAGAGGGAGGAACACTGAAGCTTTCTTT.

V gene TRBV5-1 combines with J gene TRBJ2-3, with 7 bases aligning to TRBD2. The germline gives CDR1 SGHRS, CDR2 YFSETQ. There are 14 residues in the CDR3. Trimming at V came to 5 bases and at J to 1 base, leaving 4 bases not matched to a gene. CDR3 protein: CASSWLAGTDTQYF. The CDR3 nucleotides are TGCGCCAGCAGTTGGCTAGCGGGCACAGATACGCAGTATTTT. The full variable domain, completed using reference TRBV5-1 and TRBJ2-3, is KAGVTQTPRYLIKTRGQQVTLSCSPISGHRSVSWYQQTPGQGLQFLFEYFSETQRNKGNFPGRFSGRQFSNSRSEMNVSTLELGDSALYLCASSWLAGTDTQYFGPGTRLTVL.

V usage is TRBV7-6 and J usage is TRBJ1-5, with D possibly matching TRBD1 (5 bases). The length of the CDR3 is 16 residues. Looked up from germline, CDR1 is SGHVS and CDR2 is FNYEAQ. The V end lost 5 bases, the J end lost 5 bases, and 19 bases lay between the germline ends. The CDR3 DNA follows: TGTGCCAGCAGCCCCACGGCGGGGGATGGGCATCAGCCCCAGCATTTT. The encoded protein is CASSPTAGDGHQPQHF.

This clone was observed a few times. The chain joins TRBV28 to TRBJ2-2, with unresolved D. The germline V gene encodes CDR1 MDHEN and CDR2 SYDVKM. The CDR3 has 17 amino acids. V lost 2 bases and J lost 1, with 14 bases in between. The CDR3 reads CASSLRRGSLNTGELFF. The DNA for the CDR3 is TGTGCCAGCAGTTTAAGAAGAGGTAGCCTGAACACCGGGGAGCTGTTTTTT.

On this clone: Other nucleotide sequences in the sample specify the same CDR3. The V gene is TRBV7-2, the J gene TRBJ2-7; D unclear. Germline V lookup: CDR1 SGHTA, CDR2 FQGNSA. V was clipped by 1 base and J by 2 bases, with 9 bases between them. CDR3 length: 14 amino acids. The CDR3 spells CASSLGVGAYEQYF. The CDR3 DNA is TGTGCCAGCAGCTTAGGCGTAGGCGCCTACGAGCAGTACTTC.